Shown below are 19 T cell receptor beta chains from a single sample sequenced in a study of control samples from healthy donors and cancer patients. Libraries were prepared by immunoSEQ multiplex PCR; TCRdb keeps only in-frame clonotypes and omits some of them. The table includes some 130,000 clones, around nine tenths detected once. The sample taken for sequencing was blood. The receptors shown here come from a man younger than 35 in good health.

The J gene is TRBJ2-3, the V gene TRBV5-1; 7 bases align to TRBD2. V gave up 0 bases and J gave up 6 bases; unmatched junction bases: 7. Germline lookup yields CDR1 SGHRS and CDR2 YFSETQ. The CDR3 extends over 15 amino acids. The CDR3 loop reads CASSLGSGERDTQYF. The CDR3 DNA sequence: TGCGCCAGCAGCTTGGGCAGCGGGGAGCGCGATACGCAGTATTTT.

The CDR3 sequence is CSVECDPRLYTSNQPQHF. In DNA, the CDR3 is TGCAGCGTTGAGTGTGACCCCAGGTTATATACTAGCAATCAGCCCCAGCATTTT. This rearrangement joins TRBV29-1 to TRBJ1-5; no definite D call. V lost 3 bases to trimming and J lost 0 bases, with 21 bases between them. Germline V gives CDR1 SQVTM, CDR2 ANQGSEA. The CDR3 loop spans 18 amino acids.

This chain joins TRBV4-1 and TRBJ1-5, with D possibly being TRBD1 (6 bases). The V gene lost 2 bases and the J gene lost 1 base, with 9 bases spanning the gap. There are 15 residues in the CDR3. Germline lookup yields CDR1 MGHRA and CDR2 YSYEKL. The CDR3 protein is CASSQTQGSNQPQHF. As DNA, the CDR3 is TGCGCCAGCAGCCAAACACAGGGAAGCAATCAGCCCCAGCATTTT.

This sequence joins TRBV27 and TRBJ1-1, with D unclear. The CDR3 is 14 residues long. Per the germline V gene, CDR1 is MNHEY and CDR2 is SMNVEV (reference sequence). V was pared by 5 bases and J by 4 bases, with 14 bases between. Here the CDR3 reads CASSPLASGTEAFF. The CDR3 DNA follows: TGTGCCAGCAGTCCCTTGGCATCGGGCACTGAAGCTTTCTTT.

This chain links TRBV10-3 with TRBJ2-3, with a possible D match to TRBD1 (5 bases). The CDR3 is made up of 15 amino acids. Trimming left V 4 bases short and J 3 bases short, with 14 bases between. CDR1 is ENHRY and CDR2 is SYGVKD in the germline V gene. CDR3 residues: CAISVGAIGTDTQYF. CDR3 nucleotide sequence: TGTGCCATCAGTGTAGGGGCCATAGGAACAGATACGCAGTATTTT.

Here the CDR3 reads CASSLLIYREKLFF. CDR3 DNA sequence: TGCGCCAGCAGTCTCTTAATATATCGCGAAAAACTGTTTTTT. The rearrangement uses TRBV23-1 and TRBJ1-4; the D is unclear. TRBV23-1 is labeled an ORF, and its function is uncertain. The V end was cut by 4 bases, the J end by 8 bases, with 14 bases between. The CDR3 has 14 residues.

This clone was found once. This sequence joins TRBV6-1 and TRBJ1-5; D is uncertain. Germline CDR1 and CDR2: MNHNS and SASEGT. The CDR3 runs to 15 residues. The ends were cut back, 2 bases at V and 3 bases at J, with 11 bases in the middle. In DNA, the CDR3 is TGTGCCAGCAGTGAAAGAGCAGGTCACAATCAGCCCCAGCATTTT. This translates into CASSERAGHNQPQHF.

This chain links TRBV10-2 with TRBJ1-6; D unclear. The CDR3 is 15 amino acids. V lost 2 bases to trimming and J lost 1 base, with 6 bases between them. Per germline, CDR1 WSHSY and CDR2 SAAADI. The CDR3 here is CASSERRSYNSPLHF. CDR3 coding DNA: TGCGCCAGCAGTGAGCGTCGATCCTATAATTCACCCCTCCACTTT.

This chain joins TRBV5-4 and TRBJ1-3; D unresolved. V shed 0 bases and J shed 8 bases, with 15 bases lying between them. Germline V gene sequence: CDR1 SGHNT, CDR2 YYREEE (reference sequence). This CDR3 is 15 amino acids long. CDR3 in DNA: TGTGCCAGCAGCTTGGGACCCCTCCGCGGAGACACCATATATTTT. It is translated as CASSLGPLRGDTIYF.

The chain is built from TRBV18 and TRBJ2-2, with D unclear. The CDR3 has 14 residues. Germline V lookup: CDR1 KGHSH, CDR2 LQKENI. Trimming pared 0 bases from V and 6 bases from J, leaving 8 bases between. CDR3 region: CASSPPFPAGELFF. CDR3 bases: TGTGCCAGCTCACCACCGTTCCCCGCCGGGGAGCTGTTTTTT.

The rearrangement uses TRBV5-6 and TRBJ2-5, with D possibly called TRBD1 or TRBD2 (6 bases each). CDR1 and CDR2 from the germline V gene are SGHDT and YYEEEE. Trimming left V 6 bases short and J 0 bases short, with 12 bases between. The CDR3 totals 14 residues. The CDR3 sequence: CASKQGLYQETQYF. CDR3 in DNA: TGTGCCAGCAAACAGGGACTGTACCAAGAGACCCAGTACTTC.

The chain recombines TRBV19 with TRBJ1-3; TRBD1 aligns across 11 bases. Germline CDR1 and CDR2: LNHDA and SQIVND (reference sequence). This CDR3 spans 15 amino acids. Trimming at V came to 4 bases and at J to 4 bases, leaving 3 bases not matched to a gene. The CDR3: CASSRTGGVGNTIYF. CDR3 coding DNA: TGTGCCAGTAGTAGGACAGGGGGCGTCGGAAACACCATATATTTT.

The V call is TRBV5-6, the J call TRBJ1-2; 7 bases map to TRBD1. Germline loops: CDR1 SGHDT, CDR2 YYEEEE. The J segment lost 2 bases and the V segment lost 0 bases, leaving 10 bases of the junction unmatched. This CDR3 comprises 17 residues. The chain's CDR3 is CASSLEEGGQFNYGYTF. The CDR3, as DNA: TGTGCCAGCAGCTTGGAGGAGGGGGGACAGTTCAACTATGGCTACACCTTC.

This sequence joins TRBV5-4 and TRBJ2-5, with 7 bases aligning to TRBD1. Germline loops: CDR1 SGHNT, CDR2 YYREEE (reference sequence). The V segment lost 2 bases and the J segment 2 bases; nucleotides outside the gene matches: 3. CDR3 size: 14 residues. Written as DNA, the CDR3 is TGTGCCAGCAGCTTTTGGGGACAGCAAGAGACCCAGTACTTC. Amino acid sequence: CASSFWGQQETQYF.

In this sample, this clone turned up once. The rearrangement uses TRBV11-2 and TRBJ2-7; 7 nucleotides align to TRBD1. Germline CDR1 SGHAT, CDR2 FQNNGV. The junction had 9 bases not matched to a gene; V was cut back by 4 bases and J by 3 bases. The CDR3 consists of 15 residues. The CDR3 here is CASSWDSRAGYEQYF. DNA of the CDR3: TGTGCCAGCAGCTGGGACAGCAGGGCGGGCTACGAGCAGTACTTC.

For the CDR3, the DNA is TGCGCCAGCAGCCAGGGGTTAACAGGGGGGGACTATGGCTACACCTTC. It yields the protein CASSQGLTGGDYGYTF. This sequence joins TRBV4-1 and TRBJ1-2, with 8 nucleotides matching TRBD1. V gave up 3 bases and J gave up 3 bases; unmatched junction bases: 9. The length of the CDR3 is 16 residues. CDR1 is MGHRA, CDR2 YSYEKL, per germline.

The DNA of the CDR3 is TGTGCCAGCAGCCAAGATTTTACAGGGGGCGGCTATGGCTACACCTTC. This sequence encodes CASSQDFTGGGYGYTF. This chain joins TRBV14 and TRBJ1-2, with 9 nucleotides matching TRBD1. The CDR3 totals 16 residues. Looked up from germline, CDR1 is SGHDN and CDR2 is FVKESK. Germline trimming cut 0 bases from V and 4 bases from J; bases unmatched to any gene: 6.

This chain uses TRBV5-1 with TRBJ2-4; possible D gene TRBD2, 6 bases. Trimming stripped 4 bases from V and 1 base from J, with 15 bases between. The CDR3 runs to 16 residues. Germline V gene sequence: CDR1 SGHRS, CDR2 YFSETQ. In DNA form, the CDR3 reads TGCGCCAGCAGCCCCAGTAGCGGTAGCGCCAAAAACATTCAGTACTTC. Translation: CASSPSSGSAKNIQYF.

The V call is TRBV27, the J call TRBJ2-7; D is perhaps TRBD1 (6 bases). Germline loops: CDR1 MNHEY, CDR2 SMNVEV (reference sequence). Trimming removed 0 bases from V and 6 bases from J, with 18 bases in between. The CDR3 totals 16 residues. CDR3 in amino acids: CASSLSLGQSLREQYF. CDR3 sequence (DNA): TGTGCCAGCAGTTTATCGTTAGGACAGAGTCTGCGCGAGCAGTACTTC.